This T cell receptor (beta chain) was sequenced during a study of beta chain features in type 1 diabetes. Study information: The study found patients and healthy donors alike in age, gender and cell yields. Examination spanned roughly 110 million sorted cells from all samples.

Looked up from germline, CDR1 is SGHAT and CDR2 is FQDESV (reference sequence). The CDR3 totals 14 residues. Deletions cut 5 bases from V and 0 bases from J, with 9 bases between. What was sequenced were expressed TCRB transcripts, since all of the isolated RNA had been reverse transcribed. The repertoire was sequenced with immunoSEQ multiplex PCR; TCRdb's copy has only in-frame clones and lacks some. The table lists about 250,000 clones, 11% of them singletons. About this clone: No antigen is known for it.

Study findings and constraints: Patients with Type 1 diabetes showed moderately but significantly shorter TCRB CDR3s in all four CD4+ subsets. VDJ junctions from patients with type 1 diabetes contained fewer insertions and more deletions.

V usage is TRBV11-1 and J usage is TRBJ2-3; possibly TRBD2 for D (6 bases). The receptor comes from a man under 40 with type 1 diabetes. The source material was naive CD4+ T cells from blood. The CDR3 DNA follows: TGTGCCAGCAGCCTAGGGACTAGCACAGATACGCAGTATTTT. Protein: CASSLGTSTDTQYF.